Listed below are T cell receptor beta chains from one sample, sequenced in a study of blood T cell repertoires in COVID-19. Here immunoSEQ multiplex PCR was the method, and the copy in TCRdb shows in-frame clones only, minus some. The sample has roughly 150,000 clones, approximately 88% seen once. The sequenced material came from peripheral blood. All receptors come from a human donor in a cohort sampled during active COVID-19. Both conserved end residues are trimmed from each CDR3. Each record gives: V gene, CDR3 protein.

TRBV30 AWSGGGGTYEQY
TRBV3-1/TRBV3-2 ASSQGANTEAF
TRBV29-1 SALRDRGSEQY
TRBV2 ASRLTGITYGYT
TRBV12-3/TRBV12-4 ASSLGLYEY
TRBV7-9 ASSPRTGGAKNIQY
TRBV6-2/TRBV6-3 ASSWAARGLGYT
TRBV18 ASSPLDGGKGGETQY
TRBV5-5 ASSSSGDYYEQY
TRBV27 ASSRRTSGDTQY
TRBV10-3 AISAGGETQY